One and the same sample provided the 30 T cell receptor beta chains below, sequenced in a study of vaccination and CD4 T cells after COVID-19. The time point is: late sampling 161 to 241 days after vaccination in three convalescent patients. This sample's treatment: roughly 10-day PBMC culture with coronavirus spike peptide pools or control peptides (ViraFEST assay). The antigens these receptors bind are not known. Once obtained from cultured CD4+ T cells, the DNA was sequenced using the Oncomine TCR Beta short-read assay. Via MiXCR, TCRdb re-called the PCR reads, giving one row per CDR3 protein. The data contain tens of thousands of distinct CDR3 sequences, roughly 27% of them singletons. The starting material was CD4+ T cells from blood, cultured in vitro, obtained about 7 months after SARS-CoV-2 vaccination. All receptors derive from a human donor who had recovered from COVID-19.

The chain is built from TRBV10-3 and TRBJ2-3; 8 bases fit TRBD1. This CDR3 has 16 residues. In germline, CDR1 is ENHRY, CDR2 SYGVKD. V trimming: 2 bases; J trimming: 0 bases; junction bases outside the gene matches: 4. Here the CDR3 DNA reads TGTGCCATCAGTGAGGGACAGGGACCTAGCACAGATACGCAGTATTTT. Translation gives CAISEGQGPSTDTQYF.

This clonotype was seen only a few times. The genes are TRBV7-3 and TRBJ2-3, with D uncertain. V was pared by 4 bases and J by 3 bases, with 5 bases between. CDR1 is SGHTA, CDR2 FQGTGA, per germline. This CDR3 has 12 amino acids. CDR3 region: CASSSATDTQYF. The CDR3, as DNA: TGTGCCAGCAGCTCAGCAACAGATACGCAGTATTTT.

In its sample, this clonotype ranks as medium-sized. CDR3 nucleotides: TGTGCCAGCAGGTCACAGGGGGCGTCCTACGAGCAGTACTTC. Translating it yields CASRSQGASYEQYF. The gene calls are TRBV7-6 and TRBJ2-7; 9 bases agree with TRBD1. With V trimmed by 6 bases and J by 1 base, 4 bases remained unmatched. The CDR3 runs to 14 residues. Germline CDR1 SGHVS, CDR2 FNYEAQ.

This clonotype showed up just a few times. The rearrangement links TRBV21-1 to TRBJ1-1; the table calls TRBD1, which could not be checked here. TRBV21-1 is noted as a pseudogene. This CDR3 comprises 14 residues. CDR3 sequence: CASSNGGPNTEAFF. CDR3 nucleotide sequence: TGTGCCAGCAGCAACGGGGGCCCGAACACTGAAGCTTTCTTT.

This chain joins TRBV9 and TRBJ2-7; 11 bases match TRBD1. V lost 4 bases and J lost 6; bases outside the gene matches: 15. Germline CDR1 is SGDLS and CDR2 is YYNGEE. The CDR3 sequence is 17 residues long. The CDR3 bases are TGTGCCAGCAGCCCGCGAACCCTCGGACAGGGGGCGTTCGAGCAGTACTTC. Residues: CASSPRTLGQGAFEQYF.

The rearrangement uses TRBV4-2 and TRBJ2-5; D is ambiguous. From germline, CDR1 is LGHNA and CDR2 YNFKEQ. CDR3 size: 15 residues. The germline V and J ends were trimmed by 3 bases and 2 bases, with 13 bases remaining between them. The CDR3 here is CASSQHFTAQETQYF. In nucleotides, the CDR3 is TGTGCCAGCAGCCAGCATTTTACGGCTCAAGAGACCCAGTACTTC.

V and J are TRBV28 and TRBJ1-3; D perhaps matches TRBD1 (5 bases). Germline V CDR1 and CDR2: MDHEN, SYDVKM. The CDR3 is 13 amino acids. Trimming removed 8 bases from V and 2 bases from J, with 10 bases in between. The CDR3 coding sequence is TGTGCCAGCGGGACCAGTCCTGGAAACACCATATATTTT. Translated: CASGTSPGNTIYF.

This clonotype was counted between two and nine times. The chain links TRBV6-5 to TRBJ2-7; TRBD1 is a possible D gene (5 bases). Germline V lookup: CDR1 MNHEY, CDR2 SVGAGI. The length of the CDR3 is 14 residues. The V gene lost 2 bases and the J gene lost 7 bases, with 15 bases spanning the gap. The CDR3 protein is CASSYGASRGEQYF. The DNA of the CDR3 is TGTGCCAGCAGTTACGGGGCGTCTAGGGGAGAGCAGTACTTC.

The chain employs TRBV5-4 and TRBJ2-3; D may be TRBD1 (5 bases). Per the germline V gene, CDR1 is SGHNT and CDR2 is YYREEE (reference sequence). V lost 1 base and J 5 bases, leaving 8 bases between the germline ends. The CDR3 runs to 13 residues. CDR3 sequence: CASSLQGLDTQYF. Written as DNA, the CDR3 is TGTGCCAGCAGCTTGCAGGGATTAGATACGCAGTATTTT.

This clonotype turned up a few times. V gene TRBV7-9 combines with J gene TRBJ2-2; 10 positions match TRBD2. In germline, CDR1 is SEHNR, CDR2 FQNEAQ (reference sequence). The J segment lost 4 bases and the V segment lost 5 bases, leaving 13 bases of the junction unmatched. CDR3 length: 18 amino acids. The CDR3 protein is CASSQDALAGDPTGELFF. DNA of the CDR3: TGTGCCAGCAGCCAAGACGCTCTAGCGGGAGACCCCACCGGGGAGCTGTTTTTT.

The sample holds a few counts of this clonotype. The chain uses TRBV20-1 and TRBJ2-5; D is possibly TRBD2 (6 bases). Germline CDR1 reads DFQATT; CDR2 reads SNEGSKA (reference sequence). Between the trimmed V and J ends, which lost 6 bases and 2 bases, there was a span of 7 bases. The CDR3 runs to 11 residues. The CDR3 DNA reads TGCAGTGCCCGGGAGCAAGAGACCCAGTACTTC. It translates to CSAREQETQYF.

The gene calls are TRBV20-1 and TRBJ2-7; D might be TRBD2 (7 bases). Germline loops: CDR1 DFQATT, CDR2 SNEGSKA (reference sequence). V was clipped by 6 bases and J by 0 bases, with 12 bases between them. The CDR3 spans 13 residues. CDR3 protein: CSAGGVGSYEQYF. CDR3 DNA sequence: TGCAGTGCAGGGGGGGTAGGCTCCTACGAGCAGTACTTC.

The rearrangement joins TRBV28 to TRBJ2-1; D unclear. The germline V gene encodes CDR1 MDHEN and CDR2 SYDVKM. The V and J ends lost 8 bases and 9 bases respectively, with 14 bases between them. The CDR3 spans 12 residues. The CDR3 loop reads CASGDAIREQFF. CDR3 DNA sequence: TGTGCCAGCGGGGATGCGATCCGTGAGCAGTTCTTC.

Note on this clonotype: Mismatch with germline at one junction end may stem from a read error. The V gene is TRBV7-2, the J gene TRBJ2-6, with D perhaps assigned TRBD1 or TRBD2 (5 bases each). This CDR3 has 16 amino acids. Germline V gene lookup returns CDR1 SGHTA and CDR2 FQGNSA. The CDR3 region is CASSLGGLPGANALTF. Here the CDR3 DNA reads TGTGCCAGCAGCTTAGGAGGGCTCCCCGGGGCCAACGCCCTGACTTTC.

This chain uses TRBV18 with TRBJ1-1, with D tentatively TRBD1 (5 bases). Per the germline V gene, CDR1 is KGHSH and CDR2 is LQKENI. This CDR3 comprises 13 residues. Trimming removed 6 bases from V and 0 bases from J, with 8 bases in between. CDR3 protein: CASSRVLNTEAFF. The CDR3 coding sequence is TGTGCCAGCTCCAGGGTTTTGAACACTGAAGCTTTCTTT.

Relative to its sample, this clonotype is medium-sized. V gene TRBV27 combines with J gene TRBJ2-7; 11 bases map to TRBD2. V trimming: 5 bases; J trimming: 2 bases; junction bases outside the gene matches: 2. CDR3 length: 14 residues. In germline, CDR1 is MNHEY, CDR2 SMNVEV (reference sequence). CDR3 nucleotide sequence: TGTGCCAGCAGTCTAGCGGGAGGACCCTACGAGCAGTACTTC. The encoded protein is CASSLAGGPYEQYF.

The chain joins TRBV6-4 to TRBJ2-1, with D maybe TRBD1 (6 bases). Trimming left V 7 bases short and J 2 bases short, with 12 bases between. CDR3 size: 14 residues. The germline V gene has CDR1 MRHNA and CDR2 SNTAGT. The CDR3 DNA reads TGTGCCAGCATAGGGGGATGGGCCTACAATGAGCAGTTCTTC. Translation: CASIGGWAYNEQFF.

The chain carries TRBV27 and TRBJ2-5, with D unresolved. Trimming took 2 bases from V and 5 from J, leaving 12 bases between them. The germline gives CDR1 MNHEY, CDR2 SMNVEV (reference sequence). The CDR3 has 14 amino acids. The CDR3 DNA follows: TGTGCCAGCAGTTTAAGGGCCCAGAGGGAGACCCAGTACTTC. Translating gives CASSLRAQRETQYF.

There are many counts of this clonotype. The chain is built from TRBV20-1 and TRBJ2-3; D is perhaps TRBD1 or TRBD2 (5 bases each). In germline, CDR1 is DFQATT, CDR2 SNEGSKA (reference sequence). V was cut by 0 bases and J by 4 bases, with 14 bases left in between. The CDR3 sequence is 15 residues long. For the CDR3, the DNA is TGCAGTGCTAGAGACCAGGGACGGAGGTCAGATACGCAGTATTTT. Its protein product is CSARDQGRRSDTQYF.

The rearrangement joins TRBV5-1 to TRBJ2-7, with D possibly being TRBD1 or TRBD2 (5 bases each). Germline loops: CDR1 SGHRS, CDR2 YFSETQ. The CDR3 totals 16 residues. Trimming cost V 5 bases and J 0 bases, with 18 bases left between them. The CDR3 loop is CASRGVGGSDSYEQYF. CDR3 sequence (DNA): TGCGCCAGCAGGGGGGTTGGGGGTAGCGACTCCTACGAGCAGTACTTC.

The genes are TRBV20-1 and TRBJ2-7; D ambiguous. This CDR3 is 15 amino acids long. Germline V CDR1 and CDR2: DFQATT, SNEGSKA (reference sequence). V lost 1 base and J lost 0, with 13 bases in between. The CDR3: CSARGPRRSSYEQYF. CDR3 in DNA: TGCAGTGCTAGAGGTCCTCGGCGTAGCTCCTACGAGCAGTACTTC.

The rearrangement links TRBV11-3 to TRBJ2-1, with no clear D. The V end lost 6 bases, the J end lost 0 bases, and 12 bases lay between the germline ends. The CDR3 is 15 amino acids. The germline V gene encodes CDR1 SGHNT and CDR2 YENEEA. CDR3: CASSSDGSSYNEQFF. CDR3 bases: TGTGCCAGCAGTTCCGACGGCAGCTCCTACAATGAGCAGTTCTTC. Filled out from reference TRBV11-3 and TRBJ2-1, the complete variable domain reads EAGVVQSPRYKIIEKKQPVAFWCNPISGHNTLYWYLQNLGQGPELLIRYENEEAVDDSQLPKDRFSAERLKGVDSTLKIQPAELGDSAVYLCASSSDGSSYNEQFFGPGTRLTVL.

This chain uses TRBV5-4 with TRBJ2-7; TRBD1 is a possible D gene (5 bases). The length of the CDR3 is 14 residues. V was cut by 2 bases and J by 2 bases, with 11 bases left in between. CDR1 is SGHNT, CDR2 YYREEE, per germline (reference sequence). The DNA of the CDR3 is TGTGCCAGCAGCTTCCAGGGCATAGCCTACGAGCAGTACTTC. Protein product: CASSFQGIAYEQYF.

In its sample, this clonotype ranks as medium-sized. The chain carries TRBV6-1 and TRBJ2-1; D is ambiguous. V was pared by 6 bases and J by 7 bases, with 7 bases between. The CDR3 runs 11 residues. From germline, CDR1 is MNHNS and CDR2 SASEGT. The CDR3 sequence is CASSLENEQFF. CDR3 coding DNA: TGTGCCAGCAGCCTGGAGAATGAGCAGTTCTTC.

This clonotype was observed a few times. V gene TRBV20-1 combines with J gene TRBJ2-7, with 8 positions matching TRBD2. Germline lookup yields CDR1 DFQATT and CDR2 SNEGSKA (reference sequence). V shed 2 bases, J shed 2 bases, and the junction held 5 bases outside the gene matches. The CDR3 loop spans 14 amino acids. CDR3 sequence: CSARNGRAAYEQYF. As DNA, the CDR3 is TGCAGTGCTAGAAACGGGAGGGCGGCCTACGAGCAGTACTTC.

This clonotype showed up just a few times. This chain joins TRBV20-1 and TRBJ2-1; 8 nucleotides match TRBD2. V was clipped by 1 base and J by 1 base; unmatched bases: 12. The CDR3 is 18 amino acids. Germline CDR1 reads DFQATT; CDR2 reads SNEGSKA (reference sequence). The CDR3 protein is CSARARSLSGASYNEQFF. The CDR3 DNA reads TGCAGTGCTAGAGCCCGTTCTCTTAGCGGGGCTTCCTACAATGAGCAGTTCTTC.

This chain connects TRBV6-1 to TRBJ1-1, with no clear D. Per germline, CDR1 MNHNS and CDR2 SASEGT. Trimming pared 2 bases from V and 5 bases from J, leaving 9 bases between. The CDR3 has 13 amino acids. CDR3 residues: CASSENPGTEAFF. In DNA, the CDR3 is TGTGCCAGCAGTGAAAACCCCGGGACTGAAGCTTTCTTT.

As to this clonotype: With a much larger clone just one base away, this may be a read error. The chain employs TRBV7-6 and TRBJ2-5; the D gene is possibly TRBD2 (6 bases). This CDR3 is built from 16 residues. The germline CDR1 and CDR2 sequences are SGHVS and FNYEAQ. This CDR3 is CVSSLRGSDRWETQYF. The CDR3 coding sequence is TGTGTCAGCAGCTTACGGGGGTCTGACCGGTGGGAGACCCAGTACTTC.

The gene calls are TRBV10-3 and TRBJ1-6, with no clear D. Trimming removed 4 bases at V and 6 bases at J, with 7 bases between. The CDR3 loop spans 13 amino acids. Looked up from germline, CDR1 is ENHRY and CDR2 is SYGVKD. As DNA, the CDR3 is TGTGCCATCAGTGTTGGACTTAATTCACCCCTCCACTTT. It translates to CAISVGLNSPLHF.

The chain carries TRBV27 and TRBJ2-7; TRBD2 agrees at 7 bases. The trim removed 8 bases at V and 2 bases at J, leaving 21 bases unmatched. Germline assignment: CDR1 MNHEY and CDR2 SMNVEV (reference sequence). The CDR3 contains 18 residues. The CDR3 region is CASGKVRLAELPTYEQYF. The CDR3 DNA sequence: TGTGCCAGCGGGAAGGTTCGTCTAGCGGAACTACCGACCTACGAGCAGTACTTC.